Sequencing of this T cell receptor (beta chain) was carried out in a study of T cells in Graves' hyperthyroidism and ophthalmopathy. This clonotype was counted ten times or more. The CDR3 consists of 16 residues. CDR1 and CDR2 (germline): SGHRS, YFSETQ. V shed 3 bases, J shed 0 bases, and the junction held 3 bases outside the gene matches. Researchers took RNA transcripts and amplified the TCR beta CDR3 regions from them. The study used the HTBI primer set for a first-round RT-PCR of the TCR CDR3. From the multiplex PCR reads, TCRdb called clonotypes with MiXCR, one entry per CDR3 protein. Of about 290,000 distinct CDR3 sequences listed, around 20% are singletons.

Sequenced material: blood. The chain joins TRBV5-1 to TRBJ2-5, with 12 bases identical to TRBD1. The sequence derives from a man aged 50 or older with Graves' ophthalmopathy. The CDR3 nucleotides are TGCGCCAGCAGCTCCGGGACAGGGGGCTACCAAGAGACCCAGTACTTC. It translates to CASSSGTGGYQETQYF.